Each of the 18 T cell receptor beta chains below was sequenced from the same sample in a study of T cell responses to AZD1222 COVID-19 vaccine. Clones were sequenced by immunoSEQ multiplex PCR, and TCRdb holds only the in-frame ones, with some missing. This table holds approximately 150,000 clones, around 93% found once. Sequenced here: peripheral blood, sampled on day 0 of AZD1222 vaccination. All receptors derive from an adult in good health.

This chain links TRBV10-3 with TRBJ2-1, with 12 bases fitting TRBD2. Germline-derived CDR1 and CDR2 are ENHRY and SYGVKD. The V gene end was trimmed by 0 bases and the J gene end by 2 bases; junction bases not matched to a gene: 5. The length of the CDR3 is 18 residues. The DNA for the CDR3 is TGTGCCATCAGTGAGTCGCTCGCTAGCGGGGGGGCCTACAATGAGCAGTTCTTC. Translation gives CAISESLASGGAYNEQFF.

This chain uses TRBV5-1 with TRBJ2-7; D might be TRBD1 (6 bases). Deletions cut 2 bases from V and 0 bases from J, with 9 bases between. The CDR3 has 14 residues. Germline CDR1 reads SGHRS; CDR2 reads YFSETQ. The DNA of the CDR3 is TGCGCCAGCAGCTTCCCAGGGGCCTCCTACGAGCAGTACTTC. Amino acid sequence: CASSFPGASYEQYF.

The rearrangement links TRBV7-9 to TRBJ2-7, with D maybe TRBD1 (6 bases). CDR1 SEHNR and CDR2 FQNEAQ come from the germline V gene (reference sequence). The CDR3 sequence is 12 residues long. V shed 0 bases and J shed 7 bases, with 7 bases lying between them. The CDR3 DNA follows: TGTGCCAGCAGCTTAGCAGGGGGAGAGCAGTACTTC. Translation: CASSLAGGEQYF.

CDR3: CATSDGEETQYF. The CDR3 DNA reads TGTGCCACCAGTGATGGGGAAGAGACCCAGTACTTC. The chain joins TRBV24-1 to TRBJ2-5; D gene uncertain. This CDR3 is built from 12 residues. The V gene lost 3 bases and the J gene lost 3 bases, with 4 bases spanning the gap. CDR1 KGHDR and CDR2 SFDVKD come from the germline V gene.

The chain has TRBV5-1 and TRBJ2-7, with D unresolved. CDR3 length equals 12 residues. CDR1 and CDR2 from the germline V gene are SGHRS and YFSETQ. Trimming removed 4 bases from V and 6 bases from J, with 11 bases in between. The CDR3 loop reads CASSAGLAEQYF. The CDR3 DNA sequence: TGCGCCAGCAGCGCCGGGCTTGCCGAGCAGTACTTC.

This rearrangement joins TRBV29-1 to TRBJ2-1; 14 nucleotides match TRBD2. Germline V CDR1 and CDR2: SQVTM, ANQGSEA. The J segment lost 0 bases and the V segment lost 6 bases, leaving 4 bases of the junction unmatched. The CDR3 extends over 16 amino acids. This CDR3 reads CSVRTSGGSSYNEQFF. CDR3 in DNA: TGCAGCGTGAGGACTAGCGGGGGGAGCTCCTACAATGAGCAGTTCTTC.

V and J are TRBV5-1 and TRBJ1-1; D gene ambiguous. The length of the CDR3 is 13 residues. CDR1 and CDR2 from the germline V gene are SGHRS and YFSETQ. V was trimmed by 6 bases and J by 2 bases, leaving 11 bases between them. The CDR3 coding sequence is TGCGCCAGCACCTTCCGGATCAACACTGAAGCTTTCTTT. This gives the protein CASTFRINTEAFF.

This chain uses TRBV6-5 with TRBJ1-2, with unresolved D. Trimming took off 6 bases at V and 10 bases at J, with 18 bases between the two ends. CDR1 and CDR2 (germline): MNHEY, SVGAGI. The CDR3 covers 13 residues. The CDR3 DNA follows: TGTGCCAGCAGGACCCAAGGGCGCGGCCCCTACACCTTC. Translation: CASRTQGRGPYTF.

V usage is TRBV12-3 or TRBV12-4 and J usage is TRBJ2-3; perhaps TRBD2 as D (5 bases). Between the trimmed V and J ends, which lost 5 bases and 2 bases, there was a span of 8 bases. The CDR3 consists of 13 residues. The CDR3 region is CASSRGVTDTQYF. In DNA, the CDR3 is TGTGCCAGCAGTCGGGGTGTCACAGATACGCAGTATTTT.

The V gene is TRBV5-1, the J gene TRBJ1-6; D gene ambiguous. Germline V CDR1 and CDR2: SGHRS, YFSETQ. The CDR3 loop spans 14 amino acids. V shed 0 bases and J shed 7 bases, with 8 bases lying between them. CDR3 sequence (DNA): TGCGCCAGCAGCTTGGTTCAGGAAAATTCACCCCTCCACTTT. This translates into CASSLVQENSPLHF.

The chain uses TRBV19 and TRBJ1-5, with TRBD1 matching over 8 bases. The CDR3 extends over 16 amino acids. CDR1 LNHDA and CDR2 SQIVND come from the germline V gene (reference sequence). The V segment lost 3 bases and the J segment 6 bases; nucleotides outside the gene matches: 10. DNA for the CDR3: TGTGCCAGTAGTATGTCAGCAGGGGGCATGATTCAGCCCCAGCATTTT. This translates into CASSMSAGGMIQPQHF.

V usage is TRBV11-2 and J usage is TRBJ1-1; D gene ambiguous. Trimming shortened V by 3 bases and J by 5 bases, and 7 bases separated the two germline ends. Per the germline V gene, CDR1 is SGHAT and CDR2 is FQNNGV. The CDR3 sequence is 12 residues long. CDR3 sequence (DNA): TGTGCCAGCAGCTTCGGGCCGACTGAAGCTTTCTTT. As protein: CASSFGPTEAFF.

CDR3 region: CASSQDSGSGYGYTF. The CDR3 nucleotides are TGCGCCAGCAGCCAAGATTCAGGATCCGGCTATGGCTACACCTTC. J is TRBJ1-2 and V is TRBV4-1; D unclear. Germline CDR1 MGHRA, CDR2 YSYEKL. CDR3 length equals 15 residues. V was pared by 0 bases and J by 4 bases, with 12 bases between.

V is TRBV18 and J is TRBJ1-1; a possible D gene is TRBD1 (5 bases). The V end lost 1 base, the J end lost 3 bases, and 9 bases lay between the germline ends. The CDR3 extends over 14 amino acids. CDR1 is KGHSH and CDR2 is LQKENI in the germline V gene. The CDR3 loop reads CASSPQGRDTEAFF. CDR3 DNA sequence: TGTGCCAGCTCACCACAGGGGAGGGACACTGAAGCTTTCTTT.

The chain has TRBV27 and TRBJ1-6; no definite D call. The CDR3 consists of 14 residues. Germline loops: CDR1 MNHEY, CDR2 SMNVEV (reference sequence). V was shortened by 7 bases and J by 7 bases, with 14 bases between the two germline ends. CDR3 coding DNA: TGTGCCAGCACTCAGTTAGTGTCCAATTCACCCCTCCACTTT. Encoded protein: CASTQLVSNSPLHF.

The chain recombines TRBV19 with TRBJ2-4, with TRBD2 matching over 12 bases. The germline gives CDR1 LNHDA, CDR2 SQIVND (reference sequence). J gave up 8 bases and V 3 bases, and 5 bases lay outside the gene matches. This CDR3 spans 15 amino acids. Here the CDR3 DNA reads TGTGCCAGTAGTATCCTAGCGGGGGGGCCGCACATTCAGTACTTC. It translates to CASSILAGGPHIQYF.

The chain carries TRBV10-3 and TRBJ1-6, with TRBD1 identical over 7 bases. The CDR3 has 17 residues. Germline V gene data show CDR1 as ENHRY and CDR2 as SYGVKD. J was trimmed by 10 bases and V by 0 bases; bases with no gene match: 12. The chain's CDR3 is CAISESKWEGALSPLHF. In DNA, the CDR3 is TGTGCCATCAGTGAGTCGAAATGGGAGGGGGCGTTATCACCCCTCCACTTT.

This chain links TRBV4-1 with TRBJ1-6, with a tentative D call TRBD1 (5 bases). CDR3 length: 17 amino acids. Germline V gene lookup returns CDR1 MGHRA and CDR2 YSYEKL. V was clipped by 4 bases and J by 9 bases, with 22 bases between them. The CDR3 region has the DNA TGCGCCAGCAGCCCAAGGGCGGGCCCGTTAAGGGGTTCACCCCTCCACTTT. Translating it yields CASSPRAGPLRGSPLHF.